Listed below are T cell receptor beta chains from one sample, sequenced in a study of blood T cell repertoires in COVID-19. The protocol was immunoSEQ multiplex PCR, while the TCRdb copy is restricted to in-frame clones and leaves out a portion. This sample carries about 140,000 clones, around 82% of them seen once, and the ten largest clones take roughly 7.3%. The source material was peripheral blood. Receptors were obtained from a human donor in a cohort sampled during active COVID-19. CDR3s include the opening cysteine and the closing phenylalanine or tryptophan. The D gene is left open where the match is weak. Not every row has a clone size; where given, it reads once, few, many or a size class.

v_gene	abundance	j_gene	d_gene	CDR3nt	CDR3aa
TRBV27	.	TRBJ1-6	TRBD1	TGTGCCAGCAGTTTGGACAGGGTAGAGTCACCCCTCCACTTT	CASSLDRVESPLHF
TRBV10-3	many	TRBJ1-1	.	TGTGCCATCAGTGACCGCCCTAGTACCGTAATGAACACTGAAGCTTTCTTT	CAISDRPSTVMNTEAFF
TRBV10-3	.	TRBJ2-7	.	TGTGCCACCCGGGAGCCAACCTACGAGCAGTACTTC	CATREPTYEQYF
TRBV29-1	.	TRBJ1-3	.	TGCAGCGTTGACTATGGAAACACCATATATTTT	CSVDYGNTIYF
TRBV29-1	.	TRBJ2-3	.	TGCAGCGTTGAAGCTCAGGGGACAGATACGCAGTATTTT	CSVEAQGTDTQYF
TRBV6-6	.	TRBJ2-3	.	TGTGCCAGCAATCTCGGAGTGAGCACTAGCACAGATACGCAGTATTTT	CASNLGVSTSTDTQYF
TRBV28	.	TRBJ2-4	.	TGTGCCAGCAGCCAGTTTAGCGGATCCGGTAAAAACATTCAGTACTTC	CASSQFSGSGKNIQYF
TRBV19	.	TRBJ1-1	.	TGTGCCAGTAGTATAGTATCGAGGAACACTGAAGCTTTCTTT	CASSIVSRNTEAFF
TRBV28	.	TRBJ1-5	.	TGTGCCAGCAGTTCGTCCCCCGTGTGGAGTAGCAATCAGCCCCAGCATTTT	CASSSSPVWSSNQPQHF
TRBV4-1	once	TRBJ2-2	TRBD2	TGCGCCAGCAGCATTACTAGCGGGGGGGCCGGCGGGGAGCTGTTTTTT	CASSITSGGAGGELFF
TRBV6-5	.	TRBJ2-3	TRBD2	TGTGCCAGCAATCTGGGGCGGGGGGGCCCAGATACGCAGTATTTT	CASNLGRGGPDTQYF
TRBV5-1	.	TRBJ1-4	TRBD1	TGCGCCAGCAGCTCAGGACAGGGCGATTCTGAAAAACTGTTTTTT	CASSSGQGDSEKLFF
TRBV27	.	TRBJ2-3	.	TGTGCCAGCAGTTTAAGACATTCCACAGATACGCAGTATTTT	CASSLRHSTDTQYF
TRBV6-5	.	TRBJ1-1	.	TGTGCCAGCAGTTACGGGACAAGGAACACTGAAGCTTTCTTT	CASSYGTRNTEAFF
TRBV18	.	TRBJ1-2	TRBD1	TGTGCCAGCTCACCGAGGACAGGAGGGACTGGCTACACCTTC	CASSPRTGGTGYTF
TRBV5-5	.	TRBJ2-1	TRBD1	TGTGCCAGCAGCTTCCGGGACAGAAGTAATGAGCAGTTCTTC	CASSFRDRSNEQFF
TRBV29-1	many	TRBJ1-2	.	TGCAGCGTCCAACCCCTACAGGGCCCCTATGGCTACACCTTC	CSVQPLQGPYGYTF
TRBV2	.	TRBJ2-5	TRBD2	TGTGCCAGCAGGCGGACTAGCGGGGGGTCAGTGGAGACCCAGTACTTC	CASRRTSGGSVETQYF
TRBV19	.	TRBJ2-3	TRBD2	TGTGCCAGTAGTATTCTCGGTAGCGGGGGGAATACGCAGTATTTT	CASSILGSGGNTQYF
TRBV28	.	TRBJ2-3	TRBD2	TGTGCCAGCAGTAGGGGACTAGCGGGGGACACAGATACGCAGTATTTT	CASSRGLAGDTDTQYF
TRBV9	.	TRBJ1-1	TRBD1	TGTGCCAGCAGCGACGGACCGGGACAGCAATTGAACACTGAAGCTTTCTTT	CASSDGPGQQLNTEAFF
TRBV2	.	TRBJ2-3	.	TGTGCCAGCCCGGACGGAGGAACAGATACGCAGTATTTT	CASPDGGTDTQYF
TRBV7-9	.	TRBJ1-1	.	TGTGCCAGCAGCTTCCGCCTACCTGAAGCTTTCTTT	CASSFRLPEAFF
TRBV3-1/TRBV3-2	.	TRBJ2-5	TRBD2	TGTGCCAGCAGCCTGGGACTAGCGGGGGGGCAAGAGACCCAGTACTTC	CASSLGLAGGQETQYF
TRBV2	.	TRBJ2-3	TRBD2	TGTGCCAGCACCCAACTCCGGAATAGGGGTGGGGTTAGCGGGGGTCTGACAGATACGCAGTATTTT	CASTQLRNRGGVSGGLTDTQYF
TRBV11-2	.	TRBJ2-1	TRBD2	TGTGCCAGCAGCCTTAGCGGGAGCTCCTACAATGAGCAGTTCTTC	CASSLSGSSYNEQFF
TRBV19	.	TRBJ1-5	.	TGTGCCAGTAGCACCGTCATAGGCAATCAGCCCCAGCATTTT	CASSTVIGNQPQHF
TRBV28	once	TRBJ2-1	.	TGTGCCAGCAGTGGCGGGTCAACAAAAACCTACAATGAGCAGTTCTTC	CASSGGSTKTYNEQFF
TRBV6-6	.	TRBJ2-7	.	TGTGCCAGCAGTTACCTTTCGACAGCGACCTACGAGCAGTACTTC	CASSYLSTATYEQYF